One and the same sample provided the 9 T cell receptor beta chains below, sequenced in a study of cytomegalovirus exposure and HLA in healthy donors. PCR was performed using 60 Vbeta and 13 Jbeta primers. Generated by immunoSEQ multiplex PCR, the TCRdb table keeps only in-frame clones and is missing some. The sample comprises roughly 150,000 clones, around 80% of which are singletons, and 0.95% to 1.5% rests with the top ten. The sequencing input was PBMCs. The receptors stem from a boy aged 2-15 years in good health and CMV-seronegative.

Remarks on this clone: A junction end diverges from the germline sequence, so it may reflect a read error. This chain uses TRBV6-5 with TRBJ1-2, with D perhaps matching TRBD1 (6 bases). The length of the CDR3 is 14 residues. Per germline, CDR1 MNHEY and CDR2 SVGAGI. CDR3 residues: CVSSYVPQGPGYTF. Written as DNA, the CDR3 is TGTGTCAGCAGTTACGTCCCCCAGGGGCCTGGCTACACCTTC.

The V and J genes are TRBV19 and TRBJ2-1; 10 bases agree with TRBD2. Germline V CDR1 and CDR2: LNHDA, SQIVND (reference sequence). V shed 6 bases, J shed 2 bases, and the junction held 7 bases outside the gene matches. CDR3 size: 16 residues. CDR3 loop: CASRESSGRAYNEQFF. CDR3 nucleotides: TGTGCCAGTAGAGAGTCGAGCGGGAGGGCCTACAATGAGCAGTTCTTC.

V usage is TRBV2 and J usage is TRBJ2-3; 8 positions agree with TRBD2. J gave up 2 bases and V 7 bases, and 11 bases lay outside the gene matches. CDR3 length: 16 amino acids. Germline CDR1 reads SNHLY; CDR2 reads FYNNEI. CDR3 DNA: TGTGCCAGCATGGGTGGGGTAGCGGGACCCACAGATACGCAGTATTTT. Amino acids: CASMGGVAGPTDTQYF.

V usage is TRBV6-6 and J usage is TRBJ2-7, with no clear D. Germline-derived CDR1 and CDR2 are MNHNY and SVGAGI (reference sequence). The ends were cut back, 4 bases at V and 3 bases at J, with 4 bases in the middle. CDR3 length: 11 residues. The CDR3 here is CASSSYYEQYF. CDR3 bases: TGTGCCAGCAGTTCCTACTACGAGCAGTACTTC.

The rearrangement joins TRBV2 to TRBJ1-3; TRBD1 agrees at 11 bases. The CDR3 loop spans 15 amino acids. In germline, CDR1 is SNHLY, CDR2 FYNNEI. The V segment lost 6 bases and the J segment 4 bases; nucleotides outside the gene matches: 5. The CDR3 nucleotides are TGTGCCAGCAGCCGGACAGGGGGCGGAGGAAACACCATATATTTT. It is translated as CASSRTGGGGNTIYF.

The genes are TRBV4-1 and TRBJ2-1; D is perhaps TRBD2 (6 bases). Per the germline V gene, CDR1 is MGHRA and CDR2 is YSYEKL. The V and J ends lost 8 bases and 0 bases respectively, with 14 bases between them. The CDR3 contains 15 residues. The CDR3: CASQRAVSSYNEQFF. The CDR3 DNA reads as TGCGCCAGCCAGCGGGCCGTCAGCTCCTACAATGAGCAGTTCTTC.

The chain recombines TRBV9 with TRBJ1-1; D possibly corresponds to TRBD1 (5 bases). V lost 3 bases and J lost 1, with 10 bases in between. Germline CDR1 SGDLS, CDR2 YYNGEE. The CDR3 runs 14 residues. The CDR3 region has the DNA TGTGCCAGCAGCGCATCGGGGGGGAACACTGAAGCTTTCTTT. This encodes CASSASGGNTEAFF.

The rearrangement joins TRBV19 to TRBJ1-1; 7 bases match TRBD1. Germline CDR1 reads LNHDA; CDR2 reads SQIVND (reference sequence). The CDR3 runs to 13 residues. The junction had 6 bases not matched to a gene; V was cut back by 6 bases and J by 5 bases. CDR3 DNA sequence: TGTGCCAGTAGACACAGGGGCGGGACTGAAGCTTTCTTT. This sequence encodes CASRHRGGTEAFF.

The CDR3 coding sequence is TGTGCCAGCAGTTACGGTTACGGGGGGGTAGGTAATGAGCAGTTCTTC. Amino acid sequence: CASSYGYGGVGNEQFF. The chain couples TRBV6-5 to TRBJ2-1; 8 nucleotides align to TRBD2. There are 16 residues in the CDR3. The V gene end was trimmed by 2 bases and the J gene end by 7 bases; junction bases not matched to a gene: 10. Germline V gives CDR1 MNHEY, CDR2 SVGAGI.